The 15 T cell receptor beta chains listed next were all sequenced from one sample in a study of chemoradiotherapy in HPV16-positive cancers. Sequencing used immunoSEQ multiplex PCR; TCRdb keeps in-frame clones, though not all of them. The sample includes just over 7,500 clones, about 79% of them seen just once. Material: blood, obtained from a patient who underwent chemoradiotherapy. Every receptor here comes from a human donor with HPV-associated anogenital cancer.

The sample holds one count of this clone. The CDR3 nucleotides are TGTGCCAGCTCATGGGGCTGGGACAGGGGCACCGGGGAGCTGTTTTTT. Its protein product is CASSWGWDRGTGELFF. This chain links TRBV18 with TRBJ2-2, with 10 bases matching TRBD1. This CDR3 has 16 residues. The germline V gene encodes CDR1 KGHSH and CDR2 LQKENI. The V gene end was trimmed by 5 bases and the J gene end by 4 bases; junction bases not matched to a gene: 7.

The J gene is TRBJ1-2, the V gene TRBV7-2; possibly TRBD1 for D (6 bases). This CDR3 region has 15 residues. Germline-derived CDR1 and CDR2 are SGHTA and FQGNSA. Trimming took 1 base from V and 2 from J, leaving 11 bases between them. This CDR3 reads CASSLEPDRNYGYTF. CDR3 bases: TGTGCCAGCAGCTTAGAACCTGACAGGAACTATGGCTACACCTTC.

The DNA of the CDR3 is TGTGCCAGCAGTAGACAGGTTGACGGGGAGCTGTTTTTT. The encoded protein is CASSRQVDGELFF. The rearrangement joins TRBV6-5 to TRBJ2-2, with a tentative D call TRBD1 (6 bases). The V end lost 5 bases, the J end lost 7 bases, and 11 bases lay between the germline ends. Germline CDR1 and CDR2: MNHEY and SVGAGI. This CDR3 is built from 13 residues.

The V and J genes are TRBV5-1 and TRBJ1-5, with 9 bases matching TRBD1. This CDR3 comprises 14 residues. The trim removed 4 bases at V and 7 bases at J, leaving 6 bases unmatched. Germline V gene lookup returns CDR1 SGHRS and CDR2 YFSETQ. CDR3 nucleotide sequence: TGCGCCAGCAGCCCCGGGACAGGGTCCCAGCCCCAGCATTTT. Amino acids: CASSPGTGSQPQHF.

This chain connects TRBV10-3 to TRBJ2-2; 11 nucleotides agree with TRBD1. Losses at the gene ends were 4 bases for V and 3 bases for J; bases not matched to a gene: 1. Germline CDR1 reads ENHRY; CDR2 reads SYGVKD. The CDR3 has 15 amino acids. The CDR3 loop reads CAISGTGGHTGELFF. CDR3 sequence (DNA): TGTGCCATCAGTGGGACAGGGGGCCACACCGGGGAGCTGTTTTTT.

This clone was seen more than once but under ten times. V usage is TRBV4-2 and J usage is TRBJ1-5; no definite D call. Germline loops: CDR1 LGHNA, CDR2 YNFKEQ. Trimming removed 1 base from V and 6 bases from J, with 7 bases in between. The CDR3 is made up of 13 amino acids. The CDR3 reads CASSQVLSQPQHF. The CDR3 DNA follows: TGTGCCAGCAGCCAAGTACTCTCTCAGCCCCAGCATTTT.

The chain recombines TRBV7-2 with TRBJ2-3; the match to TRBD1 covers 8 bases. In germline, CDR1 is SGHTA, CDR2 FQGNSA. There are 15 residues in the CDR3. Unmatched junction bases numbered 11, after V lost 5 bases and J lost 7 bases. The CDR3 loop reads CASSRPGQGINTQYF. The CDR3 nucleotides are TGTGCCAGCAGCCGACCAGGACAGGGCATAAATACGCAGTATTTT.

The chain has TRBV27 and TRBJ2-7, with TRBD1 matching over 8 bases. Unmatched junction bases numbered 8, after V lost 6 bases and J lost 1 base. Germline assignment: CDR1 MNHEY and CDR2 SMNVEV (reference sequence). The CDR3 extends over 15 amino acids. Written as DNA, the CDR3 is TGTGCCAGCAGGACCCGGACAGGGCCTTCCTACGAGCAGTACTTC. Translation: CASRTRTGPSYEQYF.

This chain connects TRBV7-7 to TRBJ1-4; a weak D match, TRBD1 (5 bases). V dropped 1 base and J dropped 11 bases, with 14 bases sitting between them. Germline V lookup: CDR1 SSHAT, CDR2 FNYEAQ (reference sequence). The CDR3 runs to 14 residues. The CDR3 sequence is CASSLGTGMGKLFF. The CDR3 nucleotides are TGTGCCAGCAGCTTAGGCACAGGCATGGGGAAACTGTTTTTT.

The genes are TRBV6-6 and TRBJ1-4; tentatively, D is TRBD1 (6 bases). Trimming cost V 7 bases and J 0 bases, with 9 bases left between them. Germline V gene sequence: CDR1 MNHNY, CDR2 SVGAGI (reference sequence). The CDR3 sequence is 14 residues long. The CDR3 sequence: CASNDRPTNEKLFF. The DNA for the CDR3 is TGTGCCAGCAACGACAGGCCAACTAATGAAAAACTGTTTTTT.

V usage is TRBV27 and J usage is TRBJ1-4, with D tentatively TRBD1 (6 bases). Looked up from germline, CDR1 is MNHEY and CDR2 is SMNVEV (reference sequence). V was cut by 5 bases and J by 4 bases, with 17 bases left in between. This CDR3 region has 16 residues. The CDR3 reads CASSPNTGIFNEKLFF. The DNA of the CDR3 is TGTGCCAGCAGTCCAAATACAGGGATCTTTAATGAAAAACTGTTTTTT.

The V call is TRBV23-1, the J call TRBJ1-1, with 8 bases that match TRBD1. TRBV23-1 is recorded as an ORF, its role being uncertain. After removal of 6 bases from V and 0 bases from J, the junction contained 12 bases not matched to a gene. CDR3 length: 17 residues. This CDR3 is CASSFNRDRRMNTEAFF. The CDR3 bases are TGCGCCAGCAGCTTCAATCGGGACAGGAGAATGAACACTGAAGCTTTCTTT.

The rearrangement links TRBV7-2 to TRBJ1-4, with 9 bases aligning to TRBD1. The CDR3 extends over 17 amino acids. The J segment lost 7 bases and the V segment lost 0 bases, leaving 9 bases of the junction unmatched. Germline CDR1 SGHTA, CDR2 FQGNSA. CDR3 residues: CASSLALPGQGFEKLFF. The CDR3 nucleotides read TGTGCCAGCAGCTTAGCGCTCCCCGGACAGGGGTTTGAAAAACTGTTTTTT.

This clone was seen a single time. The genes are TRBV28 and TRBJ1-3, with D unclear. CDR1 and CDR2 (germline): MDHEN, SYDVKM. The CDR3 is made up of 11 amino acids. The V end lost 6 bases, the J end lost 5 bases, and 5 bases lay between the germline ends. CDR3 residues: CASSHRNTIYF. The CDR3 DNA reads as TGTGCCAGCAGCCATCGAAACACCATATATTTT.

The chain has TRBV6-6 and TRBJ2-7; D is unclear. CDR1 is MNHNY, CDR2 SVGAGI, per germline (reference sequence). The CDR3 extends over 12 amino acids. V lost 5 bases and J lost 3, with 8 bases in between. The CDR3 loop is CASSQTSYEQYF. In DNA, the CDR3 is TGTGCCAGCAGTCAAACAAGCTACGAGCAGTACTTC.